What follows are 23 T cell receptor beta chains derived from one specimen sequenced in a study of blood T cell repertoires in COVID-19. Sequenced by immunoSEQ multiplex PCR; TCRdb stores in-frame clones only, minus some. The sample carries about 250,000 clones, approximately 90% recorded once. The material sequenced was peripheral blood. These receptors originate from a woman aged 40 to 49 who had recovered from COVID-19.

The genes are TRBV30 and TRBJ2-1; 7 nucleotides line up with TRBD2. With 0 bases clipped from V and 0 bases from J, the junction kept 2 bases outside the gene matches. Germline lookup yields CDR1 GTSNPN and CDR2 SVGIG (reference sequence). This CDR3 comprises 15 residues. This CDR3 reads CAWSVGGSSYNEQFF. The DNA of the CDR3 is TGTGCCTGGAGTGTAGGCGGGAGCTCCTACAATGAGCAGTTCTTC.

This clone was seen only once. DNA for the CDR3: TGTGCCACGACCCATAGCGGGACCACAGATACGCAGTATTTT. Protein: CATTHSGTTDTQYF. The rearrangement joins TRBV11-3 to TRBJ2-3; 8 bases fit TRBD2. The germline gives CDR1 SGHNT, CDR2 YENEEA. The CDR3 is 14 amino acids. J lost 2 bases, V lost 10 bases, and 8 bases had no gene match.

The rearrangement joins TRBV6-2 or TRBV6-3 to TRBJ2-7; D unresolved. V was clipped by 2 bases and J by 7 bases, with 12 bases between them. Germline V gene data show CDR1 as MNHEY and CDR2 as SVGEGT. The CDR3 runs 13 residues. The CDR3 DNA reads TGTGCCAGCAGTTACGCCCCGAGAGGTGAGCAGTACGTC. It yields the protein CASSYAPRGEQYV.

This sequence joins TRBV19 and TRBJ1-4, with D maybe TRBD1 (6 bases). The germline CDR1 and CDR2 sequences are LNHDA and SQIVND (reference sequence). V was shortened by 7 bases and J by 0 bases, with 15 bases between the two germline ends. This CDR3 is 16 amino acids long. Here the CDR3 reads CASTRGGSATNEKLFF. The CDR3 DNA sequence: TGTGCCAGTACCAGGGGAGGGTCAGCAACTAATGAAAAACTGTTTTTT. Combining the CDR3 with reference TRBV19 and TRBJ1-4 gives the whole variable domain DGGITQSPKYLFRKEGQNVTLSCEQNLNHDAMYWYRQDPGQGLRLIYYSQIVNDFQKGDIAEGYSVSREKKESFPLTVTSAQKNPTAFYLCASTRGGSATNEKLFFGSGTQLSVL.

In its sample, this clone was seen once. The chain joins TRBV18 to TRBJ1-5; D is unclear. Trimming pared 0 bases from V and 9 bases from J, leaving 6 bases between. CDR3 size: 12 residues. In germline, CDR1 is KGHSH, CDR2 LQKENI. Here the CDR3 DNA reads TGTGCCAGCTCACCACCGGCGGGGCCCCAGCATTTT. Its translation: CASSPPAGPQHF.

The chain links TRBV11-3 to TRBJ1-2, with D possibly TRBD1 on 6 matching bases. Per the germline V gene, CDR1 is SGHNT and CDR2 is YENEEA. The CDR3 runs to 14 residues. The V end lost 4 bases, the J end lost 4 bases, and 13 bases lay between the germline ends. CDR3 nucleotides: TGTGCCAGCAGCTCCGCAGGGGAGCGCTATGGCTACACCTTC. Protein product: CASSSAGERYGYTF.

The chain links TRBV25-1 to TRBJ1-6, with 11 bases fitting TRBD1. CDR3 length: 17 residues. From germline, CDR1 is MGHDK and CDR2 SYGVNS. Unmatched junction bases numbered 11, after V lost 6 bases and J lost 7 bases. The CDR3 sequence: CASSQKGTGGWNSPLHF. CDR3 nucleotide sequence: TGTGCCAGCAGCCAAAAGGGGACAGGGGGATGGAATTCACCCCTCCACTTT.

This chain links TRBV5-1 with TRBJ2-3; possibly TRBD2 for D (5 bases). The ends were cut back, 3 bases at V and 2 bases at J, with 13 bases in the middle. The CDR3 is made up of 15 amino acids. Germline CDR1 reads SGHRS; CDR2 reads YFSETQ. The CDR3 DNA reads TGCGCCAGCAGCTCCCCGTCTAGCTCCACAGATACGCAGTATTTT. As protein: CASSSPSSSTDTQYF.

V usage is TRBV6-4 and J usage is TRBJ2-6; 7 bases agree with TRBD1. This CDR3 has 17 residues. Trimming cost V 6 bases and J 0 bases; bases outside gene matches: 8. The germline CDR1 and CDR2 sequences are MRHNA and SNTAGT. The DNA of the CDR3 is TGTGCCAGCAGCCGACAGGGCCCTCTCTCTGGGGCCAACGTCCTGACTTTC. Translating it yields CASSRQGPLSGANVLTF.

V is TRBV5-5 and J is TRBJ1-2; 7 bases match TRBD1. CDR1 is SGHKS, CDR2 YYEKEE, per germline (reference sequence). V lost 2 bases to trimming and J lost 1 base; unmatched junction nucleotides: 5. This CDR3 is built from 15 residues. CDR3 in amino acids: CASSLGQARNYGYTF. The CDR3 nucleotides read TGTGCCAGCAGCTTAGGACAGGCTCGTAACTATGGCTACACCTTC.

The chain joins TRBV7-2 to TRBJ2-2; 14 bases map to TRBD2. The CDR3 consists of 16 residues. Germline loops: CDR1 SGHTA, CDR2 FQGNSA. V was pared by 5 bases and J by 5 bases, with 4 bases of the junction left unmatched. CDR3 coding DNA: TGTGCCAGCAGCCCGACTAGCGGGGGGGGAACCGGGGAGCTGTTTTTT. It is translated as CASSPTSGGGTGELFF.

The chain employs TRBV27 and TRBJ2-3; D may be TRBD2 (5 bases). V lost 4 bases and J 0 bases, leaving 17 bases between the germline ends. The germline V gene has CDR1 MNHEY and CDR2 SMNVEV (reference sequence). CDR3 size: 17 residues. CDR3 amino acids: CASSSSALRASTDTQYF. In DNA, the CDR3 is TGTGCCAGCAGTTCCTCGGCCCTGCGGGCTAGCACAGATACGCAGTATTTT.

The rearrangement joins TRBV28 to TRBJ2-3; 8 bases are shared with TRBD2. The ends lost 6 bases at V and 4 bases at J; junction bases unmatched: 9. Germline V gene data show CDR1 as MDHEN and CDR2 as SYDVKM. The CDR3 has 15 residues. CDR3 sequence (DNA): TGTGCCAGCAGCCCGGGGACTAGAGCCGCAGATACGCAGTATTTT. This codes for CASSPGTRAADTQYF.

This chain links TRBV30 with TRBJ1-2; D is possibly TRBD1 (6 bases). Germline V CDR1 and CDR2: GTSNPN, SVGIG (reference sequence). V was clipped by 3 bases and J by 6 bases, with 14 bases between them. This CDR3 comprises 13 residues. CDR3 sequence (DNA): TGTGCCTGGAGCGTGGGCAGGGGCCATGGCTACACCTTC. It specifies CAWSVGRGHGYTF.

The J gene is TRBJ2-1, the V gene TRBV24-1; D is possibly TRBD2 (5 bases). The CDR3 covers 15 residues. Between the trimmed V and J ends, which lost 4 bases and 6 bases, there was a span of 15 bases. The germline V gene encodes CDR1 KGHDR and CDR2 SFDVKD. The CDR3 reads CATSDPSLGSNEQFF. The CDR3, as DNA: TGTGCCACCAGTGACCCGAGTTTGGGGAGCAATGAGCAGTTCTTC.

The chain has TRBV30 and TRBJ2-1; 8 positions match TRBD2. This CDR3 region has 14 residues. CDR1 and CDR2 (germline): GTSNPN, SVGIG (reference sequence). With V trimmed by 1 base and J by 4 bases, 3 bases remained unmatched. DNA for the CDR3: TGTGCCTGGAGTGGGGCTAGCGGGTACAATGAGCAGTTCTTC. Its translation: CAWSGASGYNEQFF.

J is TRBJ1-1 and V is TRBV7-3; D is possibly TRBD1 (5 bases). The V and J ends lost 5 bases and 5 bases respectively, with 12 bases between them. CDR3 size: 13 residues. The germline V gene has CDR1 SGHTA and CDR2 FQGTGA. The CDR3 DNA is TGTGCCAGCAGCCAAGGGGTTGGGACTGAAGCTTTCTTT. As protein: CASSQGVGTEAFF.

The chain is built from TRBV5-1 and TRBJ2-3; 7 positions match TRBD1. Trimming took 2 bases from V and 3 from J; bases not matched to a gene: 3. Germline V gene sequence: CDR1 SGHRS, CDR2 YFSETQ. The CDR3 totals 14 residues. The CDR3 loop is CASSFGTETDTQYF. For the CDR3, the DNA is TGCGCCAGCAGCTTCGGGACAGAAACAGATACGCAGTATTTT.

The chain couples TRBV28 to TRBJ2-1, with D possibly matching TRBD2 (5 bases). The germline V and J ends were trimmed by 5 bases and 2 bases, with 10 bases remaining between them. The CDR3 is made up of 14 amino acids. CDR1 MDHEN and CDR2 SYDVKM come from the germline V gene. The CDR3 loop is CASSPPGAYNEQFF. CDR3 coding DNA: TGTGCCAGCAGTCCCCCCGGGGCCTACAATGAGCAGTTCTTC. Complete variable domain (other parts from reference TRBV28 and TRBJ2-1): DVKVTQSSRYLVKRTGEKVFLECVQDMDHENMFWYRQDPGLGLRLIYFSYDVKMKEKGDIPEGYSVSREKKERFSLILESASTNQTSMYLCASSPPGAYNEQFFGPGTRLTVL.

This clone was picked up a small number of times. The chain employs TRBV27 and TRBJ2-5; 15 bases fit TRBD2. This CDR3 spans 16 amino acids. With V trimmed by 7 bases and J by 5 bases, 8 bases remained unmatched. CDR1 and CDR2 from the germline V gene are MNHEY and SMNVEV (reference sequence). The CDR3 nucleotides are TGTGCCAGCACCCGGACTAGCGGGAGGGCCGGGGAGACCCAGTACTTC. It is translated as CASTRTSGRAGETQYF.

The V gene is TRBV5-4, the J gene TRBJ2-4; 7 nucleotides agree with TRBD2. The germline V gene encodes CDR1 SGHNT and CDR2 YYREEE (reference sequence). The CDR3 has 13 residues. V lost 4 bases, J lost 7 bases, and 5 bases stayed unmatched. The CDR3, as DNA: TGTGCCAGCAGCAACGGGACTACTAACATTCAGTACTTC. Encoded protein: CASSNGTTNIQYF.

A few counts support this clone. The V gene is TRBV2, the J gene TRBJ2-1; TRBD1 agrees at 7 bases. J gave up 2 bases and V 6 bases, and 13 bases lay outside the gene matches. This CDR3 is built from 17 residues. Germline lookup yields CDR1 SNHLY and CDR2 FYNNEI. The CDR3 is CASSRWHPGQPYNEQFF. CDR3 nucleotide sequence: TGTGCCAGCAGCCGATGGCACCCGGGACAGCCCTACAATGAGCAGTTCTTC.

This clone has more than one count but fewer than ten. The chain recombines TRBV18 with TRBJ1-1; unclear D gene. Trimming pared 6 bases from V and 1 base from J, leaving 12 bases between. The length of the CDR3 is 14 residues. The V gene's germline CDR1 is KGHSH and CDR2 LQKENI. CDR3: CASSPEGANTEAFF. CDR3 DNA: TGTGCCAGCTCCCCCGAGGGAGCGAACACTGAAGCTTTCTTT.